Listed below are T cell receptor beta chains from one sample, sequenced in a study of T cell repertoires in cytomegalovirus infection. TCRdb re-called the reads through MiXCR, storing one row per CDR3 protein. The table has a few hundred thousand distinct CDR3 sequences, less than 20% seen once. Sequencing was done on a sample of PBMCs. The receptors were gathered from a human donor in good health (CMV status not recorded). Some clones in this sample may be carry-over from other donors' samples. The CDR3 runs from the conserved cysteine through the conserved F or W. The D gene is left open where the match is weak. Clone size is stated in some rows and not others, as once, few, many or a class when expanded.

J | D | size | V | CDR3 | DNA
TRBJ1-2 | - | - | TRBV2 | CASRKGVGVSYGYTF | TGTGCCAGCAGGAAGGGAGTGGGGGTTTCGTATGGCTACACCTTC
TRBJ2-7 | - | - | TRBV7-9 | CATQGRSSQYF | TGTGCCACCCAAGGACGGTCATCGCAGTACTTC
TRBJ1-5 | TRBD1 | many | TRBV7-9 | CASTSGDSQPQHF | TGTGCCAGCACCTCGGGGGACAGTCAGCCCCAGCATTTT
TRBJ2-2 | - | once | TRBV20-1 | CSARRGQTGELFF | TGCAGTGCTAGAAGAGGTCAGACCGGGGAGCTGTTTTTT
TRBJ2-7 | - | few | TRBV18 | CASSPTRGHREQYF | TGTGCCAGCTCACCAACCAGGGGACACCGGGAGCAGTACTTC
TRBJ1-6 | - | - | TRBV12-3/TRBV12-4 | CASRAGGGPLHF | TGTGCCAGCAGGGCCGGGGGGGGTCCCCTCCACTTT
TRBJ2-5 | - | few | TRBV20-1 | CSARSAGQETQYF | TGCAGTGCTAGATCGGCTGGGCAAGAGACCCAGTACTTC
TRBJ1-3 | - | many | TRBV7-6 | CASSLNGAASGNTIYF | TGTGCCAGCAGCTTAAATGGGGCAGCGTCCGGAAACACCATATATTTT
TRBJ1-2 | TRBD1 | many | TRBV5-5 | CASSLAIGQGWNGYTF | TGTGCCAGCAGCTTGGCTATAGGACAGGGGTGGAATGGCTACACCTTC
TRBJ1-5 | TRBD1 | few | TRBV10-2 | CASSMKTGGGDNQPQHF | TGCGCCAGCAGTATGAAGACAGGGGGCGGCGACAATCAGCCCCAGCATTTT
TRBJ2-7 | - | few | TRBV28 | CASSRTGRLEQYF | TGTGCCAGCAGTCGAACAGGCCGTTTGGAGCAGTACTTC
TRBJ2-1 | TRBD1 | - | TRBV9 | CASSVEQGAYNEQFF | TGTGCCAGCAGCGTAGAACAGGGGGCTTACAATGAGCAGTTCTTC
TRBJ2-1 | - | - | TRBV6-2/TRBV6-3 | CASSPRRDEQFF | TGTGCCAGCAGTCCGCGGCGGGATGAGCAGTTCTTC
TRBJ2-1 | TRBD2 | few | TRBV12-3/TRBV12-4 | CASSTGLAAYNEQFF | TGTGCCAGCAGTACGGGACTAGCGGCCTACAATGAGCAGTTCTTC
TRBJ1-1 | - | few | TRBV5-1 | CASSRPSTEAFF | TGCGCCAGCAGCCGTCCGAGCACTGAAGCTTTCTTT
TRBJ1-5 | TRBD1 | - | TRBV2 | CASSEAGGQDKYVSNQPQHF | TGTGCCAGCAGTGAAGCGGGGGGACAGGACAAATATGTGTCCAATCAGCCCCAGCATTTT
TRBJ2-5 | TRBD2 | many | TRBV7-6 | CASSLLAAQETQYF | TGTGCCAGCAGCTTACTAGCGGCACAAGAGACCCAGTACTTC
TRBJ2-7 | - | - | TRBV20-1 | CSAMRVDSIYEQYF | TGCAGTGCTATGAGAGTAGACTCCATCTACGAGCAGTACTTC
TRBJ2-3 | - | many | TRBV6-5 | CASSYRGSPTDTQYF | TGTGCCAGCAGTTATCGGGGCAGCCCCACAGATACGCAGTATTTT
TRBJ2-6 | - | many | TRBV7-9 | CASSLDESGANVLTF | TGTGCCAGCAGCTTAGACGAGTCTGGGGCCAACGTCCTGACTTTC
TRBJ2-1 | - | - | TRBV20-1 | CSAPKGDPATNEQFF | TGCAGTGCTCCAAAGGGGGACCCTGCGACCAATGAGCAGTTCTTC
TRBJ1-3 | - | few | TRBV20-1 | CSAIDRFSGNTIYF | TGCAGTGCTATAGACAGATTCTCTGGAAACACCATATATTTT
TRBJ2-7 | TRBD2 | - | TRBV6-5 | CASSVGTIDEQYF | TGTGCCAGCAGTGTCGGGACTATAGACGAGCAGTACTTC
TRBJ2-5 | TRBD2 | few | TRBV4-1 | CASSLKFGGALASETQYF | TGCGCCAGCAGCCTCAAGTTCGGGGGGGCTTTGGCATCAGAGACCCAGTACTTC
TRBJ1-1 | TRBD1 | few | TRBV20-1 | CSAYRDSLSTEAFF | TGCAGTGCTTACAGGGACAGTCTGAGCACTGAAGCTTTCTTT
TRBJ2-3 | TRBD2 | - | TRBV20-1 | CSARLLADSTDTQYF | TGCAGTGCTAGGTTGCTAGCGGATTCCACAGATACGCAGTATTTT
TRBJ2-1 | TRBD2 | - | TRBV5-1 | CAIPPPLADNEQFF | TGCGCCATCCCACCGCCACTAGCGGACAATGAGCAGTTCTTC
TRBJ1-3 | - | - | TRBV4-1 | CASSQGSSGNTIYF | TGCGCCAGCAGCCAAGGGAGCTCTGGAAACACCATATATTTT
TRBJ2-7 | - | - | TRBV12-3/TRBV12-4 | CASTRGSRYEQYF | TGTGCCAGCACCAGGGGTTCTCGATACGAGCAGTACTTC
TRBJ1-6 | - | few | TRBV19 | CATKGSYNSPLHF | TGTGCCACCAAGGGTTCCTATAATTCACCCCTCCACTTT
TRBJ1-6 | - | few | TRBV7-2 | CASSRIGNNSPLHF | TGTGCCAGCAGCCGTATAGGGAATAATTCACCCCTCCACTTT
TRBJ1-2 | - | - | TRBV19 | CASSKTGTENYGYTF | TGTGCCAGTAGTAAAACCGGGACCGAAAACTATGGCTACACCTTC
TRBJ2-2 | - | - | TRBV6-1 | CAISRSFNTGELFF | TGTGCCATCAGTCGGTCTTTCAACACCGGGGAGCTGTTTTTT
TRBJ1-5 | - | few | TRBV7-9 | CASSFLSLGNQPQHF | TGTGCCAGCAGCTTCCTATCATTGGGCAATCAGCCCCAGCATTTT
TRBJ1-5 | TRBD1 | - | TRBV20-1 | CSAISRRTGNNQPQHF | TGCAGTGCCATTTCTCGTCGGACAGGGAACAATCAGCCCCAGCATTTT
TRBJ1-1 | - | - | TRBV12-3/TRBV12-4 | CASSFVPGSEAFF | TGTGCCAGCAGTTTCGTTCCAGGGTCTGAAGCTTTCTTT
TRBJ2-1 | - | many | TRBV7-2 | CASSLEGALEQFF | TGTGCCAGCAGCTTAGAGGGCGCGCTTGAGCAGTTCTTC
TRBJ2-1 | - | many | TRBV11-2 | CASSPQSTYNEQFF | TGTGCCAGCAGCCCCCAGTCAACCTACAATGAGCAGTTCTTC
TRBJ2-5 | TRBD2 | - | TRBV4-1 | CASSRGLAGSLYQETQYF | TGCGCCAGCAGCCGGGGACTAGCGGGAAGCTTGTACCAAGAGACCCAGTACTTC
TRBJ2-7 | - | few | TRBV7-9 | CASSRDFRYEQYF | TGTGCCAGCAGCCGGGACTTTCGTTACGAGCAGTACTTC
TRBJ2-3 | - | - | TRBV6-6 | CASSSSSRTDTQYF | TGTGCCAGCAGTTCCTCGAGCCGGACAGATACGCAGTATTTT
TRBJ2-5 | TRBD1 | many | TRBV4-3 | CASSQETGGPQYF | TGCGCCAGCAGCCAAGAGACAGGGGGGCCCCAGTACTTC
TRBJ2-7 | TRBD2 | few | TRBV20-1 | CSATTSSGRTYEQYF | TGCAGTGCTACCACCTCTAGCGGGAGGACCTACGAGCAGTACTTC
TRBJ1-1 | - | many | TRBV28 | CASRRDGTNTEAFF | TGTGCCAGCAGGCGGGACGGAACGAACACTGAAGCTTTCTTT
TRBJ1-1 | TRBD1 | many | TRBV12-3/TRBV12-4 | CASSQGTGAMNTEAFF | TGTGCCAGCAGCCAGGGGACAGGGGCAATGAACACTGAAGCTTTCTTT
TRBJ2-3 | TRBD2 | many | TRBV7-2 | CASSLASPTSGGAADTQYF | TGTGCCAGCAGCTTAGCGTCGCCTACTAGCGGGGGGGCGGCAGATACGCAGTATTTT
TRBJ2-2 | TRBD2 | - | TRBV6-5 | CASRSTTFRAGSNTGELFF | TGTGCCAGCAGATCTACAACCTTCCGAGCGGGGTCGAACACCGGGGAGCTGTTTTTT
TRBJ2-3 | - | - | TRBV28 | CASSLVREVTQYF | TGTGCCAGCAGTTTGGTCAGGGAGGTTACGCAGTATTTT
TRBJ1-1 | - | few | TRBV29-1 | CSVAPRTKTFEAFF | TGCAGCGTGGCCCCCAGGACAAAGACCTTTGAAGCTTTCTTT
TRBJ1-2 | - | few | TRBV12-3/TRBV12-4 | CASSPGTDTGYTF | TGTGCCAGCAGCCCCGGGACTGATACCGGCTACACCTTC
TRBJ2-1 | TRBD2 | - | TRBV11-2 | CASRRVAGSEQFF | TGTGCCAGCAGGCGAGTAGCGGGAAGTGAGCAGTTCTTC
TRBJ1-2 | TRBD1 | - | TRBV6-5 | CASSGDSLGYTF | TGTGCCAGCAGTGGGGACAGTCTTGGCTACACCTTC
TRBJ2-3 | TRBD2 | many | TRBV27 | CASSPETSGVWGTQYF | TGTGCCAGCAGTCCGGAGACTAGCGGGGTGTGGGGTACGCAGTATTTT
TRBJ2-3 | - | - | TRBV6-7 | CATEADTQYF | TGTGCCACCGAAGCAGATACGCAGTATTTT
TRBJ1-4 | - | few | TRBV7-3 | CASSLHALSYNEKLFF | TGTGCCAGCAGCTTACATGCGCTGTCCTATAATGAAAAACTGTTTTTT